A selection of T cell receptor beta chains follows, all from one sample in a study of control samples from healthy donors and cancer patients. TCRdb's table, derived via immunoSEQ multiplex PCR, lists solely in-frame clones and lacks some. The sample holds roughly 120,000 clones; approximately 88% are singletons and the top ten take less than 40%. The material sequenced was blood. The receptors come from a man between 45 and 60 years old in good health. Each CDR3 is given with its conserved first and last residue. The D gene is left open where the match is weak. A clone size is listed for some rows: how often the clone was seen (once, few, many), or a class if it is expanded.

>TRBV19|TRBD1|NA|TRBJ2-2
TGTGCCAGTAGTATCCCGACAGGGACGAGCACCGGGGAGCTGTTTTTT
CASSIPTGTSTGELFF
>TRBV3-1/TRBV3-2|TRBD1|NA|TRBJ2-5
TGTGCCAGCAGCCAATCCGTGACAGGGGGTCGAGAGACCCAGTACTTC
CASSQSVTGGRETQYF
>TRBV10-3|TRBD1|few|TRBJ1-5
TGTGCCATCAGTGAGTCCCAGGGGGCTCAGCCCCAGCATTTT
CAISESQGAQPQHF
>TRBV6-5|NA|NA|TRBJ2-5
TGTGCCAGCGGGGACCGTAACCAAGAGACCCAGTACTTC
CASGDRNQETQYF
>TRBV4-3|NA|NA|TRBJ1-2
TGCGCCAGCAGCCAATACCCACAGTCTAACTATGGCTACACCTTC
CASSQYPQSNYGYTF
>TRBV13|NA|NA|TRBJ2-7
TGTGCCAGCAGCTTAGGACAGGGCTACGAGCAGTACTTC
CASSLGQGYEQYF
>TRBV29-1|NA|few|TRBJ1-1
TGCAGCGCTGGGTGGGGGAGGACTGAAGCTTTCTTT
CSAGWGRTEAFF
>TRBV24-1|TRBD2|NA|TRBJ2-3
TGTGCCACCAGGACTAGCGGGGCAGATACGCAGTATTTT
CATRTSGADTQYF
>TRBV6-5|NA|NA|TRBJ1-5
TGTGCCAGCAGCCCCGGGAAGAGTTGGGATCAGCCCCAGCATTTT
CASSPGKSWDQPQHF
>TRBV10-2|NA|NA|TRBJ1-2
TGCGCCAGCAGTGTCGCCAGCCTTTCCTATGGCTACACCTTC
CASSVASLSYGYTF
>TRBV7-8|TRBD1|NA|TRBJ2-5
TGTGCCAGCAGACAGCGGACAGGGGCTTTACAAGAGACCCAGTACTTC
CASRQRTGALQETQYF
>TRBV7-9|TRBD1|NA|TRBJ1-2
TGTGCCAGCAGCAGGACAGGGTATGGCTACACCTTC
CASSRTGYGYTF
>TRBV7-9|NA|few|TRBJ1-2
TGTGCCAGCAGCCCCCAGGGGAGGTACGGCTACACCTTC
CASSPQGRYGYTF
>TRBV3-1/TRBV3-2|NA|NA|TRBJ1-5
TGTGCCAGCAGCCAACGTACGGTGAATCAGCCCCAGCATTTT
CASSQRTVNQPQHF
>TRBV5-1|NA|NA|TRBJ1-2
TGCGCCAGCAGCTCGGGACAAGGAGGCTATGGCTACACCTTC
CASSSGQGGYGYTF
>TRBV7-2|TRBD1|NA|TRBJ1-6
TGTGCCAGCAGCACAGGGGTTGTTAATTCACCCCTCCACTTT
CASSTGVVNSPLHF
>TRBV4-1|NA|NA|TRBJ2-7
TGCGCCAGCAGCCAAGGGGGGAGCTCCTACGAGCAGTACTTC
CASSQGGSSYEQYF
>TRBV6-6|NA|NA|TRBJ1-2
TGTGTCAGCAGTGATACGACAAACTCAAACTATGGCTACACCTTC
CVSSDTTNSNYGYTF
>TRBV5-6|NA|NA|TRBJ1-5
TGTGCCAGCAGTTCGGGGACTCCTAATCAGCCCCAGCATTTT
CASSSGTPNQPQHF
>TRBV5-5|NA|NA|TRBJ1-6
TGTGCCAGCAGTAGGCGGGGGTCCTATAATTCACCCCTCCACTTT
CASSRRGSYNSPLHF
>TRBV2|NA|NA|TRBJ1-2
TGTGCCAGCAGTGAAACGGGGGCAGGTATTTTC
CASSETGAGIF
>TRBV19|TRBD2|NA|TRBJ2-1
TGTGCCAGTAGTCAACTAGCGGGGGGCAATGAGCAGTTCTTC
CASSQLAGGNEQFF
>TRBV14|NA|NA|TRBJ2-7
TGTGCCAGCAGCCAGTTCCGGGCCTCACTTTCCTACGAGCAGTACTTC
CASSQFRASLSYEQYF
>TRBV3-1/TRBV3-2|NA|NA|TRBJ2-7
TGTGCCAGCAGCCAAGGTGTGACCTACGAGCAGTACTTC
CASSQGVTYEQYF
>TRBV4-2|NA|NA|TRBJ1-6
TGTGCCAGCAGCCAGGGGGTGGGGGCCAGGGGTTCACCCCTCCACTTT
CASSQGVGARGSPLHF
>TRBV5-8|NA|NA|TRBJ2-3
TGTGCCAGCAGCTTTTGGGGGACATCTAGCACAGATACGCAGTATTTT
CASSFWGTSSTDTQYF